The 32 T cell receptor beta chains below were found in one sample sequenced in a study of CD8 T cells in Susac syndrome (dated by TCRdb to about 2019). The library came from the immunoSEQ multiplex PCR assay. RNA was extracted using the RNeasy kit, and about 0.45 to 1 ug of the RNA was reverse transcribed with random hexamers. TCRdb applied fastp at Q25 and MiXCR to the public reads, then kept only in-frame beta chains. Each entry merges the rows of one CDR3 protein and shows their most common DNA and genes. This sample holds roughly 250,000 distinct CDR3 sequences; 95% to 97% were observed only once. About 0.094% of the sample is in the top ten clones. Sequencing was performed on CD4+ T cells from PBMCs. These receptors came from a human donor with Susac syndrome.

The chain's CDR3 is CASGLQGNTEAFF. The CDR3 nucleotides read TGTGCCAGCGGACTTCAGGGGAACACTGAAGCTTTCTTT. The chain employs TRBV28 and TRBJ1-1, with a possible D match to TRBD1 (5 bases). V dropped 8 bases and J dropped 1 base, with 11 bases sitting between them. The CDR3 sequence is 13 residues long. CDR1 and CDR2 (germline): MDHEN, SYDVKM. The variable domain in full, completed from reference TRBV28 and TRBJ1-1, reads DVKVTQSSRYLVKRTGEKVFLECVQDMDHENMFWYRQDPGLGLRLIYFSYDVKMKEKGDIPEGYSVSREKKERFSLILESASTNQTSMYLCASGLQGNTEAFFGQGTRLTVV.

The rearrangement joins TRBV29-1 to TRBJ2-7; no firm D call. CDR1 is SQVTM, CDR2 ANQGSEA, per germline. CDR3 length equals 11 residues. Trimming pared 7 bases from V and 4 bases from J, leaving 11 bases between. The CDR3 here is CSGGDGYEQYF. The CDR3 DNA sequence: TGCAGCGGCGGTGACGGGTACGAGCAGTACTTC.

The chain uses TRBV19 and TRBJ2-5; tentative D call: TRBD1 (6 bases). The CDR3 loop spans 13 amino acids. Trimming pared 3 bases from V and 5 bases from J, leaving 10 bases between. Per germline, CDR1 LNHDA and CDR2 SQIVND (reference sequence). This CDR3 reads CASSIPQGETQYF. In DNA form, the CDR3 reads TGTGCCAGTAGTATCCCCCAGGGGGAGACCCAGTACTTC. Full variable domain (rest looked up from reference TRBV19 and TRBJ2-5): DGGITQSPKYLFRKEGQNVTLSCEQNLNHDAMYWYRQDPGQGLRLIYYSQIVNDFQKGDIAEGYSVSREKKESFPLTVTSAQKNPTAFYLCASSIPQGETQYFGPGTRLLVL.

Here the CDR3 reads CASSWDFFYEQYF. CDR3 sequence (DNA): TGCGCCAGCAGCTGGGACTTTTTCTACGAGCAGTACTTC. The rearrangement uses TRBV4-1 and TRBJ2-7; TRBD2 might be the D (6 bases). The CDR3 runs to 13 residues. Per the germline V gene, CDR1 is MGHRA and CDR2 is YSYEKL. The ends were cut back, 5 bases at V and 3 bases at J, with 11 bases in the middle.

This clonotype has just one count. The V and J genes are TRBV3-1 and TRBJ2-7; D perhaps matches TRBD2 (5 bases). This CDR3 contains 14 residues. Germline loops: CDR1 LGHDT, CDR2 YNNKEL (reference sequence). V lost 4 bases and J lost 6, with 16 bases in between. The CDR3 here is CASSRSTVAFEQYF. The CDR3 bases are TGTGCCAGCAGCCGATCTACAGTAGCGTTCGAGCAGTACTTC.

The CDR3 region is CATHNTGELFF. CDR3 DNA: TGTGCCACCCATAACACCGGGGAGCTGTTTTTT. V is TRBV15 and J is TRBJ2-2; no definite D call. Germline-derived CDR1 and CDR2 are LNHNV and YYDKDF (reference sequence). Trimming shortened V by 8 bases and J by 2 bases, and 3 bases separated the two germline ends. The CDR3 spans 11 residues.

This clonotype was seen just once. This chain links TRBV4-1 with TRBJ1-1, with D perhaps matching TRBD1 (5 bases). The V gene's germline CDR1 is MGHRA and CDR2 YSYEKL. The V end lost 6 bases, the J end lost 3 bases, and 20 bases lay between the germline ends. This CDR3 region has 16 residues. CDR3 region: CASRHRRGEGYTEAFF. Here the CDR3 DNA reads TGCGCCAGCAGGCATCGGCGAGGGGAGGGGTACACTGAAGCTTTCTTT.

This chain uses TRBV12-3 or TRBV12-4 with TRBJ1-2; D remains ambiguous. V was cut by 4 bases and J by 2 bases, with 8 bases left in between. This CDR3 comprises 13 residues. CDR3 loop: CASSSIPNYGYTF. DNA for the CDR3: TGTGCCAGCAGTTCCATTCCAAACTATGGCTACACCTTC.

This clonotype was observed a single time. This rearrangement joins TRBV11-3 to TRBJ2-1, with 8 bases fitting TRBD1. The V segment lost 5 bases and the J segment 8 bases; nucleotides outside the gene matches: 11. The CDR3 runs 15 residues. CDR1 is SGHNT, CDR2 YENEEA, per germline. The CDR3 nucleotides read TGTGCCAGCAGCCGCGGACAGGGCGAGGGGCATGAGCAGTTCTTC. It translates to CASSRGQGEGHEQFF.

The chain joins TRBV21-1 to TRBJ2-7; the DNA was not used to check the table's D call, TRBD1. TRBV21-1 is a pseudogene segment. There are 15 residues in the CDR3. The CDR3 spells CASSKEGGGPREQYF. The CDR3 DNA reads TGTGCCAGCAGCAAAGAGGGGGGAGGGCCTAGGGAGCAGTACTTC.

The gene calls are TRBV30 and TRBJ2-1; D gene ambiguous. The V end was cut by 0 bases, the J end by 3 bases, with 12 bases between. There are 15 residues in the CDR3. Germline-derived CDR1 and CDR2 are GTSNPN and SVGIG (reference sequence). This CDR3 is CAWSVLRLNYNEQFF. The CDR3 DNA is TGTGCCTGGAGTGTACTACGGCTCAACTACAATGAGCAGTTCTTC.

This rearrangement joins TRBV21-1 to TRBJ2-1; TRBD2 was called by the table and not checked on the DNA. TRBV21-1 is given as a pseudogene. The length of the CDR3 is 13 residues. The CDR3 region is CASSMGLAGSRFF. The CDR3 coding sequence is TGTGCCAGCAGCATGGGACTAGCGGGAAGTAGGTTCTTC.

This rearrangement joins TRBV20-1 to TRBJ1-3; D remains unclear. The CDR3 consists of 12 residues. Looked up from germline, CDR1 is DFQATT and CDR2 is SNEGSKA (reference sequence). V was clipped by 6 bases and J by 2 bases, with 8 bases between them. DNA for the CDR3: TGCAGTGCGGCTAGCGCTGGAAACACCATATATTTT. This translates into CSAASAGNTIYF.

V usage is TRBV7-9 and J usage is TRBJ1-5; tentative D call: TRBD1 (5 bases). CDR1 is SEHNR and CDR2 is FQNEAQ in the germline V gene (reference sequence). The V end was cut by 1 base, the J end by 0 bases, with 13 bases between. The CDR3 runs to 17 residues. The CDR3 DNA follows: TGTGCCAGCAGCTTAGGAGGCTGGCAGGGTAGCAATCAGCCCCAGCATTTT. It encodes CASSLGGWQGSNQPQHF.

This clonotype was detected once. J is TRBJ2-7 and V is TRBV28; D gene unclear. The V end lost 7 bases, the J end lost 7 bases, and 20 bases lay between the germline ends. This CDR3 comprises 14 residues. In germline, CDR1 is MDHEN, CDR2 SYDVKM. The CDR3 sequence: CASTPWEGLSEQYF. CDR3 coding DNA: TGTGCCAGCACTCCCTGGGAAGGTTTGAGTGAGCAGTACTTC. Full variable domain (missing parts from reference TRBV28 and TRBJ2-7): DVKVTQSSRYLVKRTGEKVFLECVQDMDHENMFWYRQDPGLGLRLIYFSYDVKMKEKGDIPEGYSVSREKKERFSLILESASTNQTSMYLCASTPWEGLSEQYFGPGTRLTVT.

The chain has TRBV29-1 and TRBJ2-7; D gene uncertain. The CDR3 has 12 residues. Germline CDR1 SQVTM, CDR2 ANQGSEA. The V end lost 4 bases, the J end lost 2 bases, and 9 bases lay between the germline ends. The CDR3 coding sequence is TGCAGCGTTGTCGGAGATACCTACGAGCAGTACTTC. It is translated as CSVVGDTYEQYF.

A remark on this clonotype: Germline is not matched at one junction end, which may reflect a read error. V usage is TRBV12-3 or TRBV12-4 and J usage is TRBJ1-1, with 7 nucleotides matching TRBD1. The CDR3 sequence is 15 residues long. CDR3 coding DNA: TGTGCCAGCAGCCAAACCCGGGGACAGCCCAAGCACGGGTTTTTT. It yields the protein CASSQTRGQPKHGFF.

CDR3 bases: TGTGCCAGCAGCTGGGGGGACCGATCTCAGCCCCAGCATTTT. Its protein product is CASSWGDRSQPQHF. The chain recombines TRBV7-9 with TRBJ1-5; D may be TRBD1 (5 bases). Trimming pared 4 bases from V and 6 bases from J, leaving 13 bases between. Per the germline V gene, CDR1 is SEHNR and CDR2 is FQNEAQ (reference sequence). The CDR3 covers 14 residues. Supplemented by reference TRBV7-9 and TRBJ1-5, the full variable domain reads DTGVSQNPRHKITKRGQNVTFRCDPISEHNRLYWYRQTLGQGPEFLTYFQNEAQLEKSRLLSDRFSAERPKGSFSTLEIQRTEQGDSAMYLCASSWGDRSQPQHFGDGTRLSIL.

The chain couples TRBV4-1 to TRBJ2-1; TRBD1 matches 7 bases. The CDR3 length is 15 residues. In germline, CDR1 is MGHRA, CDR2 YSYEKL. Germline trimming cut 6 bases from V and 1 base from J; bases unmatched to any gene: 6. The CDR3 loop reads CASRLDRASYNEQFF. CDR3 DNA: TGCGCCAGCAGACTTGACAGGGCATCCTACAATGAGCAGTTCTTC.

The rearrangement links TRBV12-3 or TRBV12-4 to TRBJ2-3; D is unresolved. Trimming left V 7 bases short and J 6 bases short, with 8 bases between. This CDR3 contains 11 residues. The CDR3 sequence is CASTVGDTQYF. DNA for the CDR3: TGTGCCAGCACCGTTGGTGATACGCAGTATTTT.

The rearrangement joins TRBV29-1 to TRBJ2-6, with D perhaps matching TRBD1 (5 bases). Germline V gene sequence: CDR1 SQVTM, CDR2 ANQGSEA. The V end lost 5 bases, the J end lost 2 bases, and 13 bases lay between the germline ends. There are 15 residues in the CDR3. The CDR3 DNA reads as TGCAGCGTTAGAGACAGTGCGGCTGGGGCCAACGTCCTGACTTTC. Protein sequence: CSVRDSAAGANVLTF.

The chain carries TRBV11-2 and TRBJ2-2; 7 bases map to TRBD1. This CDR3 comprises 16 residues. V was pared by 1 base and J by 7 bases, with 9 bases of the junction left unmatched. CDR1 is SGHAT and CDR2 is FQNNGV in the germline V gene. In DNA form, the CDR3 reads TGTGCCAGCAGCTTAGTGCTAGGGGGCCGGGACGGGGAGCTGTTTTTT. It encodes CASSLVLGGRDGELFF.

J is TRBJ2-1 and V is TRBV5-1, with 7 bases matching TRBD1. Germline V gives CDR1 SGHRS, CDR2 YFSETQ. Germline trimming cut 0 bases from V and 4 bases from J; bases unmatched to any gene: 16. The CDR3 runs to 19 residues. The CDR3 is CASSLALPAADRAYNEQFF. CDR3 bases: TGCGCCAGCAGCTTGGCCTTGCCGGCGGCAGACAGGGCTTACAATGAGCAGTTCTTC.

Turning to this clonotype: The junction departs from germline at one end; a sequencing error may be responsible. The chain recombines TRBV6-6 with TRBJ1-5; D call uncertain. Germline-derived CDR1 and CDR2 are MNHNY and SVGAGI (reference sequence). The CDR3 sequence is 14 residues long. CDR3 sequence: CASSYQGSSQPQHF. DNA for the CDR3: TGTGCCAGCAGTTACCAAGGGAGCAGTCAGCCCCAGCATTTT.

CDR3 protein: CASSPSGIGNQPQHF. The CDR3 DNA sequence: TGTGCCAGCAGTCCCTCGGGTATCGGCAATCAGCCCCAGCATTTT. This sequence joins TRBV28 and TRBJ1-5; D gene unclear. With 5 bases removed from V and 2 bases from J, the gap between germline ends came to 13 bases. The CDR3 has 15 residues. Germline V gene lookup returns CDR1 MDHEN and CDR2 SYDVKM.

V usage is TRBV12-3 or TRBV12-4 and J usage is TRBJ1-1; D uncertain. Trimming shortened V by 3 bases and J by 6 bases, and 14 bases separated the two germline ends. This CDR3 region has 14 residues. CDR3 coding DNA: TGTGCCAGCAGTTTTGACCGCGGACGGTCTGAAGCTTTCTTT. Translation gives CASSFDRGRSEAFF.

This clonotype occurred once. The rearrangement uses TRBV29-1 and TRBJ2-7; D not certain. The CDR3 spans 14 residues. CDR1 SQVTM and CDR2 ANQGSEA come from the germline V gene. V gave up 0 bases and J gave up 0 bases, with 9 bases separating them. The CDR3 loop reads CSVEEGPGSYEQYF. CDR3 DNA: TGCAGCGTTGAAGAAGGACCGGGCTCCTACGAGCAGTACTTC.

V gene TRBV20-1 combines with J gene TRBJ2-7, with D tentatively TRBD2 (6 bases). V lost 2 bases, J lost 4 bases, and 12 bases lay in between. This CDR3 is 13 amino acids long. Looked up from germline, CDR1 is DFQATT and CDR2 is SNEGSKA (reference sequence). The CDR3 loop reads CSARLLAGYEQYF. CDR3 in DNA: TGCAGTGCTAGATTACTAGCAGGGTACGAGCAGTACTTC.

This rearrangement joins TRBV29-1 to TRBJ2-1, with 7 bases fitting TRBD1. V shed 7 bases, J shed 12 bases, and the junction held 12 bases outside the gene matches. CDR1 and CDR2 (germline): SQVTM, ANQGSEA. This CDR3 spans 12 amino acids. CDR3 region: CSAITTGVRQFF. The CDR3 DNA follows: TGCAGCGCAATCACAACAGGGGTACGGCAGTTCTTC.

This chain connects TRBV9 to TRBJ2-5, with D maybe TRBD2 (5 bases). Between the trimmed V and J ends, which lost 7 bases and 2 bases, there was a span of 12 bases. Germline CDR1 and CDR2: SGDLS and YYNGEE. The CDR3 has 13 amino acids. In DNA form, the CDR3 reads TGTGCCAGCGCTTTATCGGGGCAAGAGACCCAGTACTTC. Translation: CASALSGQETQYF.

Note on this clonotype: An end of the junction differs from the germline gene, which may be a read error. The chain joins TRBV7-7 to TRBJ2-5; D unresolved. Germline-derived CDR1 and CDR2 are SSHAT and FNYEAQ (reference sequence). The CDR3 consists of 13 residues. Written as DNA, the CDR3 is TGTGCTAGCAGCCCGATGGGGTTAGAGACCCAGTACTTC. Translation gives CASSPMGLETQYF.

V and J are TRBV7-3 and TRBJ1-4; a possible D gene is TRBD1 (5 bases). CDR3 length: 14 residues. Trimming shortened V by 5 bases and J by 8 bases, and 15 bases separated the two germline ends. The germline gives CDR1 SGHTA, CDR2 FQGTGA. The CDR3 nucleotides are TGTGCCAGCAGCGCCCAGGGTTCGGTCGAAAAACTGTTTTTT. Its protein is CASSAQGSVEKLFF.